Included here is one T cell receptor beta chain sequence, with context. Its target is unknown. Germline loops: CDR1 SGHVS, CDR2 FQNEAQ. V trimming: 3 bases; J trimming: 4 bases; junction bases outside the gene matches: 2. The CDR3 totals 14 residues. The data are from a study of cytomegalovirus exposure and HLA in healthy donors. General observations from the study: Some TCR beta chains (roughly 150 of them) were listed as cytomegalovirus-associated. Presence/absence results assume similar sequencing depth per donor, which may not hold. In an earlier analysis, productive rearrangement rates for most beta V segments clustered near 87% or 30%. TCR beta chains associated with HLA were, in a later analysis, more clonally expanded than equally common others.

60 Vbeta and 13 Jbeta primers were used in PCR. Only in-frame clones appear in the TCRdb table, and some are missing; sequencing was by immunoSEQ multiplex PCR. The table shows about 69,000 clones, with 74% occurring only once. Sample: PBMCs. V gene TRBV7-8 combines with J gene TRBJ1-4, with 7 bases lining up with TRBD1. The source of this sequence is a woman aged 30 to 39 in good health and CMV-seropositive. The CDR3, as DNA: TGTGCCAGCAGCTTGGGACAGTATAATGAAAAACTGTTTTTT. Translated: CASSLGQYNEKLFF.